These 20 T cell receptor beta chains were all obtained from the same sample, sequenced in a study of human T cells and chemical hapten exposure. TCRdb recomputed calls from the RACE reads with MiXCR, one row per CDR3 protein. The sample contains 300,000 to 450,000 distinct CDR3 sequences, approximately 5% of which appear only once. Time point defined: pre-sensitization, week 0. Treatment meaning: therapeutic diphenylcyclopropenone sensitization with weekly scalp DPC. Sequenced material: whole blood, taken in connection with sensitization to the hapten diphenylcyclopropenone (DPC). The receptor source for this set is a woman in her fifties or sixties with alopecia areata. Some clones in this sample may be carry-over from other donors' samples.

In the case of this clonotype: Possible read error: a much larger clone is one base away. The chain is built from TRBV4-2 and TRBJ1-5; D uncertain. Germline V gene lookup returns CDR1 LGHNA and CDR2 YNFKEQ. The germline V and J ends were trimmed by 9 bases and 4 bases, with 16 bases remaining between them. The CDR3 is 14 amino acids. The CDR3 region has the DNA TGTGCCAGTGGATGTGGGATTACGAATCAGCCCCAGCATTTT. Amino acid sequence: CASGCGITNQPQHF.

This clonotype was counted at least ten times. The genes are TRBV7-9 and TRBJ2-1; no definite D call. Trimming took 8 bases from V and 12 from J, leaving 23 bases between them. The CDR3 has 14 amino acids. Germline V CDR1 and CDR2: SEHNR, FQNEAQ (reference sequence). The CDR3: CASRDTLSVLGQFF. CDR3 bases: TGTGCCAGCCGAGACACCCTCTCAGTGCTCGGGCAGTTCTTC.

This clonotype was recorded many times. The chain recombines TRBV12-3 or TRBV12-4 with TRBJ1-2; TRBD1 aligns across 8 bases. This CDR3 has 15 residues. V was clipped by 5 bases and J by 1 base; unmatched bases: 6. CDR3 nucleotides: TGTGCCAGCAGTCTCAAGGACAGGGTTAACTATGGCTACACCTTC. Translated, it gives CASSLKDRVNYGYTF.

This clonotype was detected ten times or more. J is TRBJ2-7 and V is TRBV6-5; D might be TRBD2 (5 bases). The CDR3 loop spans 14 amino acids. Germline loops: CDR1 MNHEY, CDR2 SVGAGI. The V end lost 0 bases, the J end lost 3 bases, and 9 bases lay between the germline ends. CDR3 in amino acids: CASSYSGELYEQYF. CDR3 bases: TGTGCCAGCAGTTACTCCGGGGAACTCTACGAGCAGTACTTC.

This clonotype was observed at least ten times. The chain is built from TRBV28 and TRBJ2-7, with 7 bases lining up with TRBD2. Trimming removed 7 bases from V and 0 bases from J; junction bases left unmatched: 6. Germline V gene sequence: CDR1 MDHEN, CDR2 SYDVKM. The CDR3 totals 14 residues. The CDR3 is CASTLGLSSYEQYF. The CDR3 coding sequence is TGTGCCAGCACCCTGGGACTAAGCTCCTACGAGCAGTACTTC.

The V call is TRBV27, the J call TRBJ2-5; D possibly uses TRBD1 or TRBD2 (5 bases each). The V and J ends lost 2 bases and 2 bases respectively, with 12 bases between them. This CDR3 has 15 amino acids. CDR1 and CDR2 (germline): MNHEY, SMNVEV (reference sequence). Written as DNA, the CDR3 is TGTGCCAGCAGTTTAAGGGACGGATCGCAAGAGACCCAGTACTTC. This gives the protein CASSLRDGSQETQYF.

This clonotype occurred many times. The chain is built from TRBV28 and TRBJ2-7; D may match TRBD1 or TRBD2 (5 bases each). The CDR3 runs to 11 residues. With 9 bases removed from V and 2 bases from J, the gap between germline ends came to 8 bases. CDR1 is MDHEN, CDR2 SYDVKM, per germline. The CDR3 is CASRDAYEQYF. DNA of the CDR3: TGTGCCAGTAGGGACGCCTACGAGCAGTACTTC.

This clonotype was observed many times. The gene calls are TRBV20-1 and TRBJ2-2; 11 nucleotides agree with TRBD2. Germline V gene lookup returns CDR1 DFQATT and CDR2 SNEGSKA (reference sequence). With 3 bases clipped from V and 2 bases from J, the junction kept 11 bases outside the gene matches. The CDR3 consists of 18 residues. CDR3 bases: TGCAGTGCTAGGCGATGGGGACTAGCGGAAAAAAACACCGGGGAGCTGTTTTTT. Translated, it gives CSARRWGLAEKNTGELFF.

This clonotype was observed at least ten times. The J gene is TRBJ1-3, the V gene TRBV24-1, with a tentative D call TRBD1 (5 bases). Trimming shortened V by 3 bases and J by 0 bases, and 14 bases separated the two germline ends. The CDR3 runs to 17 residues. The germline gives CDR1 KGHDR, CDR2 SFDVKD. Here the CDR3 reads CATSDPGRGFSGNTIYF. DNA for the CDR3: TGTGCCACCAGTGATCCTGGACGGGGGTTCTCTGGAAACACCATATATTTT.

This clonotype has a count of ten or more. This chain uses TRBV28 with TRBJ2-7, with unresolved D. Per germline, CDR1 MDHEN and CDR2 SYDVKM. Trimming removed 6 bases from V and 2 bases from J, with 14 bases in between. The length of the CDR3 is 14 residues. The CDR3 loop is CASSHLFRPYEQYF. The CDR3 DNA reads as TGTGCCAGCAGCCACCTTTTCCGACCCTACGAGCAGTACTTC.

This clonotype has only a few counts. This chain uses TRBV12-3 or TRBV12-4 with TRBJ2-1, with D perhaps TRBD2 (6 bases). This CDR3 region has 13 residues. V was pared by 3 bases and J by 6 bases, with 9 bases between. The CDR3 nucleotides are TGTGCCAGCAGTTTTAATAGCGGCAATGAGCAGTTCTTC. Protein sequence: CASSFNSGNEQFF.

This clonotype came up many times. V gene TRBV7-8 combines with J gene TRBJ2-3, with D hard to call. The CDR3 sequence is 13 residues long. From germline, CDR1 is SGHVS and CDR2 FQNEAQ. Trimming pared 4 bases from V and 6 bases from J, leaving 11 bases between. The CDR3 protein is CASSSGPSDTQYF. CDR3 coding DNA: TGTGCCAGCAGCTCCGGTCCCAGCGATACGCAGTATTTT.

This clonotype was counted many times. One junction end disagrees with the germline gene, perhaps due to a read error. This chain connects TRBV29-1 to TRBJ2-3, with D perhaps being TRBD1 or TRBD2 (5 bases each). The CDR3 contains 14 residues. CDR1 is SQVTM and CDR2 is ANQGSEA in the germline V gene. The CDR3 loop reads CSVEAGTHTDTQYF. The CDR3 nucleotides are TGCAGCGTCGAAGCCGGGACCCACACAGATACGCAGTATTTT.

The chain has TRBV28 and TRBJ1-6; unclear D gene. The ends were cut back, 5 bases at V and 0 bases at J, with 8 bases in the middle. The CDR3 covers 15 residues. Per the germline V gene, CDR1 is MDHEN and CDR2 is SYDVKM. The CDR3 DNA reads as TGTGCCAGCAGTCCGGAGAGCTCCTATAATTCACCCCTCCACTTT. Amino acid sequence: CASSPESSYNSPLHF.

This chain uses TRBV7-9 with TRBJ2-7; D is unresolved. The V gene lost 5 bases and the J gene lost 2 bases, with 19 bases spanning the gap. This CDR3 region has 16 residues. In germline, CDR1 is SEHNR, CDR2 FQNEAQ (reference sequence). CDR3: CASSRLRSGSTYEQYF. The CDR3 bases are TGTGCCAGCAGCCGACTCCGTTCCGGGTCCACCTACGAGCAGTACTTC.

This chain joins TRBV27 and TRBJ1-5; a weak D match, TRBD1 (5 bases). The ends were cut back, 2 bases at V and 1 base at J, with 9 bases in the middle. Germline CDR1 MNHEY, CDR2 SMNVEV (reference sequence). The CDR3 runs 15 residues. Written as DNA, the CDR3 is TGTGCCAGCAGTTTAGGGGCGCAGAGCAATCAGCCCCAGCATTTT. Protein sequence: CASSLGAQSNQPQHF.

The chain recombines TRBV12-3 or TRBV12-4 with TRBJ1-6; D is unresolved. V shed 7 bases and J shed 6 bases, with 10 bases lying between them. The CDR3 is 13 amino acids. CDR3 bases: TGTGCCAGCACCATTTCGAGTAATTCACCCCTCCACTTT. It specifies CASTISSNSPLHF.

This clonotype was seen at least ten times. The V and J genes are TRBV13 and TRBJ1-1; D is perhaps TRBD1 (6 bases). The CDR3 consists of 14 residues. Germline CDR1 reads PRHDT; CDR2 reads FYEKMQ (reference sequence). V dropped 4 bases and J dropped 3 bases, with 12 bases sitting between them. Written as DNA, the CDR3 is TGTGCCAGCAGCTCCGAGGGGGGCTACACTGAAGCTTTCTTT. It translates to CASSSEGGYTEAFF.

This clonotype came up a few times. This sequence joins TRBV7-9 and TRBJ2-3, with a weak D call TRBD2 (7 bases). The germline V gene encodes CDR1 SEHNR and CDR2 FQNEAQ (reference sequence). V lost 1 base and J lost 2, with 13 bases in between. The CDR3 length is 16 residues. CDR3 nucleotide sequence: TGTGCCAGCAGCTTAGACGCGGGGGCTTTCACAGATACGCAGTATTTT. Its protein product is CASSLDAGAFTDTQYF. The full variable domain, completed using reference TRBV7-9 and TRBJ2-3, is DTGVSQNPRHKITKRGQNVTFRCDPISEHNRLYWYRQTLGQGPEFLTYFQNEAQLEKSRLLSDRFSAERPKGSFSTLEIQRTEQGDSAMYLCASSLDAGAFTDTQYFGPGTRLTVL.

This clonotype was found many times. This chain joins TRBV4-1 and TRBJ2-1, with unresolved D. Germline CDR1 reads MGHRA; CDR2 reads YSYEKL. Trimming shortened V by 0 bases and J by 13 bases, and 7 bases separated the two germline ends. There are 11 residues in the CDR3. The CDR3 reads CASSQEALQFF. CDR3 DNA sequence: TGCGCCAGCAGCCAAGAAGCGTTACAGTTCTTC.